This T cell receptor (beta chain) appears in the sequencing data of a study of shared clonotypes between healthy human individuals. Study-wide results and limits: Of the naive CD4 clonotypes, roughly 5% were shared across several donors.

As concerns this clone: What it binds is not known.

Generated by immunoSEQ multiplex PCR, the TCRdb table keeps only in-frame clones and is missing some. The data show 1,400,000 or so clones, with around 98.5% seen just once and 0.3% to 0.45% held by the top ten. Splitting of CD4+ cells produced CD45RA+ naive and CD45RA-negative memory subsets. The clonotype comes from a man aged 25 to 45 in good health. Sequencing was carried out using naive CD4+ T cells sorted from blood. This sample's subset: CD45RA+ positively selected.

CDR3 nucleotide sequence: TGCGCCAGCACGGAGTGGGGACAGGGGACAGAAAAACTGTTTTTT. It codes for CASTEWGQGTEKLFF. This rearrangement joins TRBV5-1 to TRBJ1-4; 10 nucleotides align to TRBD1. The CDR3 has 15 residues. V trimming: 6 bases; J trimming: 8 bases; junction bases outside the gene matches: 10. The germline CDR1 and CDR2 sequences are SGHRS and YFSETQ.